Sequencing of this T cell receptor beta chain was carried out in a study of T cell repertoires in cytomegalovirus infection. As for the study in general: CMV epitopes, recently identified HLA-C-restricted and well-studied HLA-B-restricted, were used. Indicated by public TCR beta signatures were CMV infection and matching HLA type.

CDR1 and CDR2 (germline): DFQATT, SNEGSKA (reference sequence). V lost 0 bases and J 11 bases, leaving 16 bases between the germline ends. CDR3 size: 13 residues. The study's findings and limits: The study found HLA-C-restricted CMV-specific TCR beta clonotypes dominating the ex vivo response. Summed public TCR beta family frequency identified CMV carriers bearing the relevant HLA.

As for this clonotype: The antigen remains undetermined.

TCRdb redid the calling of the reads with MiXCR, one entry per CDR3 protein. The data show some 940,000 distinct CDR3 sequences, 31% seen once. This receptor was obtained from a human donor in good health (CMV status not recorded). Some clones in this sample may be carry-over from other donors' samples. The rearrangement uses TRBV20-1 and TRBJ1-2; a weak D match, TRBD1 (5 bases). The input for sequencing was cultured CD8+ T cells from PBMCs, taken from culture after CMV antigen stimulation. The CDR3 DNA reads TGCAGTGCTAGAGACCCCGTAAGGGGCGGTTACACCTTC. Protein: CSARDPVRGGYTF.